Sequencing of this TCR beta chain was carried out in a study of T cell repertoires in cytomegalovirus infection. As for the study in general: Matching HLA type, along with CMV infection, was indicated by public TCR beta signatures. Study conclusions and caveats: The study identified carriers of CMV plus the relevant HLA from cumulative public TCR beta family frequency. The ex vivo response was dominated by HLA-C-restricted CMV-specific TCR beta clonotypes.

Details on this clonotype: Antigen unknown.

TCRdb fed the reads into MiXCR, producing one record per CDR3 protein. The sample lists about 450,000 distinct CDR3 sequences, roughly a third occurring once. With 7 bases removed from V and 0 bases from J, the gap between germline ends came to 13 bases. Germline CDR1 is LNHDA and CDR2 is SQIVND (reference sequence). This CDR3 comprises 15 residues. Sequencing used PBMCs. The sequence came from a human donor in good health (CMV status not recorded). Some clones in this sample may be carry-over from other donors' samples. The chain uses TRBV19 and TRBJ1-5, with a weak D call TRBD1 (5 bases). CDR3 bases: TGTGCCAGTACAACGATAGACAGTAGCAATCAGCCCCAGCATTTT. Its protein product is CASTTIDSSNQPQHF.